The T cell receptor beta chain described here comes from a study of glioma-infiltrating T cells (dated by TCRdb to the mid-2010s). With respect to the entire study: Low-grade gliomas were WHO grade II oligodendrogliomas or astrocytomas, and glioblastomas were WHO grade IV tumors sampled at initial rather than recurrent diagnosis. Before surgery, glioma patients were given dexamethasone for six or fewer days. The sequencing target for blood libraries was about 4.5- to 10-fold coverage of around 1 million peripheral T cells. TCR alpha- and beta-chain repertoires were sequenced from glioma tissue, non-neoplastic brain tissue and matched peripheral blood mononuclear cells. To measure how far tissue and blood T-cell populations diverged, each tissue-infiltrating repertoire was compared against the peripheral blood repertoire of the same patient. The paired cohort comprised three low-grade glioma patients, about eight primary glioblastoma patients and three non-glioma patients contributing non-neoplastic brain tissue.

The iRepertoire nested amplicon-rescue multiplex PCR (arm-PCR) platform was used to amplify TCR alpha and beta CDR3 regions from RNA. For one-step reverse transcription and amplification, roughly 100-450 ng of tissue mRNA or PBMC total RNA was used as input. Following bead purification, Illumina adapters were added by a secondary multiplex PCR, and libraries between 200 and 400 bp were gel-purified. Demultiplexing relied on internal 6-nucleotide barcodes carried by the libraries. Sequencing of the libraries was done on an Illumina MiSeq using 2x220 or 2x250 nucleotide paired-end reads. From the authors' description of their analysis: Paired reads were merged with FLASH 1.2.11 and aligned to the GRCh37 human genome with BWA-MEM before extracting TRA and TRB reads. An IMGT-derived reference of cassette sequences and CDR3 motifs, with pseudogenes included, was used for V and J assignment. Three-frame translation of reads was performed, and productive CDR3s were defined as those with a C...FGXG motif and no stop codons. A clonotype was defined as a unique combination of a V-J cassette pair and a CDR3 amino acid sequence. Filtering of reads was based on Hamming distance, with the threshold set by the sequence error rate of each sample in mapped regions. The public sequencing data were trimmed at Q25 with fastp and processed into clonotypes with MiXCR by TCRdb, which kept only in-frame beta chains. All rows with the same CDR3 protein become a single entry with the most common DNA and genes. TCRdb, not the authors, supplied the V and J calls. For this sample the table gives more than 300,000 distinct CDR3 sequences, of which 41% were detected only once. Of the sample, about 12% falls within the top ten clones.

General study outcomes and caveats: Small numbers underpinned the group comparisons: about 8 glioblastoma patients, three low-grade glioma patients and three non-neoplastic patients. Tissue and blood shared very few CDR3 sequences, a result attributed to high CDR3 diversity and limited sampling. A signature set of shared blood CDR3 motifs marked patients with low tissue-blood divergence and was depleted in highly divergent patients. In non-neoplastic patients, VJ-independent divergence between tissue and blood fell below expectation, whereas in all gliomas, and especially in low-grade gliomas, the divergence rose above expectation.

Surgical brain or tumor specimens were cryofrozen in liquid nitrogen immediately after resection, and peripheral blood cells were collected concurrently. At the junction V is shortened by 2 bases and J by 12 bases; bases outside the gene matches: 3. In the germline V gene, CDR1 corresponds to SGHTA and CDR2 to FQGTGA. From cysteine to phenylalanine, the CDR3 is 13 amino acids long. Left in the record is the CDR3 DNA by itself, 39 bases read in frame from the first base. This clonotype was seen repeatedly, ten times or more. The specificity of this receptor is unknown. There are no base qualities to consult, and no much larger clone falls within one base.

The rearranged segments are TRBV7-3 and TRBJ1-6, and 8 bases in between align with TRBD1. The sequenced sample consisted of glioma tissue, nonneoplastic brain tissue, or PBMCs (not recorded which). The receptor was derived from a human donor with low-grade glioma or glioblastoma, undergoing nonglioma brain surgery, or in good health (not recorded which). The nucleotide sequence is given as TGTGCCAGCAGCTTATCAGGGGGCGAACCCCTCCACTTT. Its product reads: CASSLSGGEPLHF.